These 5 T cell receptor beta chains were sequenced from one sample in a study of post-analysis software for immune sequencing data (dated by TCRdb to about 2015). Broad study findings and their caveats: Patients showed significantly higher frequencies than controls for several TRBV segments, among them TRBV5-6, TRBV5-1 and TRBV20-1.

The receptor library was made with PCR. Sequencing instrument: Illumina HiSeq 2500. To reduce PCR and sequencing biases, unique molecular identifiers were built into the TCR beta cDNA libraries. TCRdb reran the public reads through fastp at Q25 and MiXCR, keeping productive beta chains. Each entry merges the rows of one CDR3 protein and shows their most common DNA and genes. The sample data list approximately 630,000 distinct CDR3 sequences, and over 45% of these were observed just once. Together, the top ten hold over 9% of the sample. No antigen is known for these receptors. Sequencing was performed on blood. Receptors originate from a girl aged 2 to 10 with multiple sclerosis.

This chain joins TRBV12-3 or TRBV12-4 and TRBJ2-1; 11 positions agree with TRBD1. There are 16 residues in the CDR3. J lost 4 bases, V lost 4 bases, and 6 bases had no gene match. DNA for the CDR3: TGTGCCAGCAGTTCTGGACAGGGGGCAAAGTACAATGAGCAGTTCTTC. Translation gives CASSSGQGAKYNEQFF.

Note on this clonotype: A much more abundant neighbour one base away suggests this may be a read error. The chain has TRBV12-3 or TRBV12-4 and TRBJ2-3; D gene ambiguous. The CDR3 covers 11 residues. The CDR3 DNA sequence: TGTGCCAGCAGGTTAGGAGATACGCAGTATTTT. It encodes CASRLGDTQYF.

This chain uses TRBV5-1 with TRBJ2-1, with 8 bases aligning to TRBD2. V lost 4 bases, J lost 9 bases, and 6 bases stayed unmatched. The CDR3 runs to 13 residues. In germline, CDR1 is SGHRS, CDR2 YFSETQ. The CDR3 coding sequence is TGCGCCAGCAGCACCCGGACTAGCACTGAGCAGTTCTTC. Translation gives CASSTRTSTEQFF.

The chain couples TRBV4-1 to TRBJ1-1; D call uncertain. The V and J ends lost 4 bases and 0 bases respectively, with 15 bases between them. The CDR3 runs 16 residues. CDR1 and CDR2 (germline): MGHRA, YSYEKL. CDR3 nucleotide sequence: TGCGCCAGCAGCCTCGAAGGGTCCATTATGAACACTGAAGCTTTCTTT. It specifies CASSLEGSIMNTEAFF.

This clonotype is a singleton in its sample. The rearrangement links TRBV6-2 or TRBV6-3 to TRBJ1-5; D is perhaps TRBD1 (6 bases). This CDR3 region has 20 residues. Germline values: CDR1 MNHEY, CDR2 SVGEGT. V lost 4 bases, J lost 4 bases, and 29 bases lay in between. The CDR3 spells CASSSRAGRQAGLANQPQHF. Here the CDR3 DNA reads TGTGCCAGCAGTTCGAGGGCCGGGAGACAGGCCGGTCTGGCGAATCAGCCCCAGCATTTT.